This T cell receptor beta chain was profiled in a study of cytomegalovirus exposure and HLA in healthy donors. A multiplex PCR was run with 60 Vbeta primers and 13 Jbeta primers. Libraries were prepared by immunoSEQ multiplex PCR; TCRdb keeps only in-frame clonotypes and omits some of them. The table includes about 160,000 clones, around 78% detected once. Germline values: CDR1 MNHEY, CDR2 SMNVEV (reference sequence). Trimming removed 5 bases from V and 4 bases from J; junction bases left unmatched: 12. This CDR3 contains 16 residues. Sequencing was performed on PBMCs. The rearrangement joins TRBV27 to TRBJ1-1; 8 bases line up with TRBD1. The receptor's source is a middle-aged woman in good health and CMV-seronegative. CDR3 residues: CASSKHLTGVGTEAFF. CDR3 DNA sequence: TGTGCCAGCAGTAAACACCTGACAGGGGTCGGCACTGAAGCTTTCTTT.